Detailed here is one T cell receptor beta chain. Germline V CDR1 and CDR2: SGDLS, YYNGEE. V was cut by 9 bases and J by 1 base, with 14 bases left in between. CDR3 size: 14 residues. The data originate from a study of CD8+CD57+ T cells in acquired aplastic anemia. TCR beta VDJ and CDR3 profiles were obtained from a genomic DNA template. MiXCR, run by TCRdb on the reads, gives a single entry per CDR3 protein. The sample includes about 110,000 distinct CDR3 sequences, 51% seen only once; the top ten take 30% to 35%. Sequenced material: sorted CD4+, CD8+, or CD8+CD57+ T cells (not recorded which) from PBMCs. J is TRBJ1-3 and V is TRBV9, with TRBD1 as a possible D gene (6 bases). The origin of this receptor is a human donor in good health, serving as a control. In nucleotides, the CDR3 is TGTGCCACCTCCGGGGGCGGTTCTGGAAACACCATATATTTT. Its translation: CATSGGGSGNTIYF.